This section outlines one T cell receptor beta chain sequence together with its context. The antigen remains unidentified. These data come from a study of T cell repertoires in cytomegalovirus infection. Each CDR3 protein gets one entry after TCRdb re-called the reads with MiXCR. The sample holds 150,000 to 200,000 distinct CDR3 sequences, 28% seen once. The V gene lost 2 bases and the J gene lost 4 bases, with 14 bases spanning the gap. This CDR3 comprises 15 residues. The V gene's germline CDR1 is MDHEN and CDR2 SYDVKM. Study results and limitations: HLA-C-restricted CMV-specific TCR beta clonotypes were dominant in the ex vivo response. Summed frequency of public TCR beta families distinguished CMV carriers with the relevant HLA.

The chain combines TRBV28 with TRBJ1-1, with D perhaps TRBD1 (6 bases). Sample: PBMCs. The TCR comes from a human donor in good health (CMV status not recorded). Some clones in this sample may be carry-over from other donors' samples. The CDR3 nucleotides read TGTGCCAGCAGTTTAATGGGGGCGCGCGGCACTGAAGCTTTCTTT. Residues: CASSLMGARGTEAFF. The complete variable domain, with remaining parts taken from reference TRBV28 and TRBJ1-1, reads DVKVTQSSRYLVKRTGEKVFLECVQDMDHENMFWYRQDPGLGLRLIYFSYDVKMKEKGDIPEGYSVSREKKERFSLILESASTNQTSMYLCASSLMGARGTEAFFGQGTRLTVV.